The clone carrying this T cell receptor (beta chain) was recorded at least ten times. The antigen is unknown. This sample is drawn from a study of regulatory T cells in long-lasting Graves disease. Described time point: persistent/refractory GD, antithyroid drugs over 5 years with positive TRAb. Preparation of the TCR library used RNA extracted from PBMCs. For TCR beta, libraries came from iRepertoire HTBI primers and Arm-PCR of CDR3 regions. TCRdb itself ran the multiplex PCR reads through MiXCR, one entry per CDR3 protein. This sample yields roughly 400,000 distinct CDR3 sequences, of which around 23% are seen a single time; approximately 15% belongs to the top ten. V trimming: 6 bases; J trimming: 7 bases; junction bases outside the gene matches: 10. The germline gives CDR1 MDHEN, CDR2 SYDVKM. This CDR3 region has 15 residues. Regarding the study as a whole: Those with persistent disease had in common more public clonotypes (2,741) than new patients (roughly 970).

The source was peripheral blood mononuclear cells (PBMCs), collected when the disease was refractory, from a patient treated with antithyroid drugs. The chain recombines TRBV28 with TRBJ2-7, with 12 nucleotides matching TRBD1. The sequence was collected from a female donor with Graves disease. The CDR3 bases are TGTGCCAGCAGGAAACCGGGACAGGGGGCTCAAGAGCAGTACTTC. Its protein is CASRKPGQGAQEQYF.